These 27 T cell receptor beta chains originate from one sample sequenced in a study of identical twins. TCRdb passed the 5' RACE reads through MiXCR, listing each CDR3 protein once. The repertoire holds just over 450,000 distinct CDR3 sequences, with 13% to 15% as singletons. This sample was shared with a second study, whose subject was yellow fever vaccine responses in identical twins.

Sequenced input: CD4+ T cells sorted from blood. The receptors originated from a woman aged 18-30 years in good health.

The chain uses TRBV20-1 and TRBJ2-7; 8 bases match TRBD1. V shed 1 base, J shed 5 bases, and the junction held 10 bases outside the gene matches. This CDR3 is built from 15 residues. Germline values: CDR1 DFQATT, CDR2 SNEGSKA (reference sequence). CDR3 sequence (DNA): TGCAGTGCTAGAGTTCCTGGACAGGGCCGACACGAGCAGTACTTC. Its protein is CSARVPGQGRHEQYF.

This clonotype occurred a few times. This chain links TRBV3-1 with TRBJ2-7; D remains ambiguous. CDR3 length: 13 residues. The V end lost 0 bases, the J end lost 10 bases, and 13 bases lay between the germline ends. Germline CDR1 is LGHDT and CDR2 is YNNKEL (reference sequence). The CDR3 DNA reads TGTGCCAGCAGCCAAGATGGCGGTCGGCATCAGTACTTC. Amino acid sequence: CASSQDGGRHQYF.

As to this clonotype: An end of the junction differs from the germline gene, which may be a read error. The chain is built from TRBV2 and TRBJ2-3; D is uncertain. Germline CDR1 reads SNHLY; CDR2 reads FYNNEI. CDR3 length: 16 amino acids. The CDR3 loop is CGSSEAAGRDTDTQYF. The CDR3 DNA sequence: TGTGGCAGCAGTGAAGCCGCAGGAAGAGACACAGATACGCAGTATTTT.

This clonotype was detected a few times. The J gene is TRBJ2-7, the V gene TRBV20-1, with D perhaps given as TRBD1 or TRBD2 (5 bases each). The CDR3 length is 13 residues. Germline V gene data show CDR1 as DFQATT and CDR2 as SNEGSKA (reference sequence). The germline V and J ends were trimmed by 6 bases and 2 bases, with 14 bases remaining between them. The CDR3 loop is CSASGTVTYEQYF. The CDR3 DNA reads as TGCAGTGCGTCCGGGACGGTAACCTACGAGCAGTACTTC.

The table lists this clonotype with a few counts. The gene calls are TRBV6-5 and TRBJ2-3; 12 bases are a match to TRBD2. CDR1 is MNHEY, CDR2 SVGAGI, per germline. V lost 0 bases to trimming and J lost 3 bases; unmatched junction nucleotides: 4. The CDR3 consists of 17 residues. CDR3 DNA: TGTGCCAGCAGTTACTCGACTAGCGGGGGAGAGACAGATACGCAGTATTTT. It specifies CASSYSTSGGETDTQYF.

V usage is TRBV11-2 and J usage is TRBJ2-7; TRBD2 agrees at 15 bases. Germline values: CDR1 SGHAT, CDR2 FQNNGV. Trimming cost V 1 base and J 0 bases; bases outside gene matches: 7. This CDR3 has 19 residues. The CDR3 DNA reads TGTGCCAGCAGCTTAGGCGGGACTAGCGGGAGGACGAGCTCCTACGAGCAGTACTTC. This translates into CASSLGGTSGRTSSYEQYF.

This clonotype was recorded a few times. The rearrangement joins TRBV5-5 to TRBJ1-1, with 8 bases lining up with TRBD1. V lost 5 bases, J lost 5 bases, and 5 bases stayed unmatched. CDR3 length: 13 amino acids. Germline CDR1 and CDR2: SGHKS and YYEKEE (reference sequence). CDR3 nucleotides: TGTGCCAGCAGGCAGGGGGCGGGAACTGAAGCTTTCTTT. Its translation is CASRQGAGTEAFF.

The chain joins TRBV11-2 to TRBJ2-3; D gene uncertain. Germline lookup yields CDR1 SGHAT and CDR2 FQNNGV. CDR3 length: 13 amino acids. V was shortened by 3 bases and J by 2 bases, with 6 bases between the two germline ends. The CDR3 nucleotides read TGTGCCAGCAGCTTCGGAATCACAGATACGCAGTATTTT. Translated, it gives CASSFGITDTQYF.

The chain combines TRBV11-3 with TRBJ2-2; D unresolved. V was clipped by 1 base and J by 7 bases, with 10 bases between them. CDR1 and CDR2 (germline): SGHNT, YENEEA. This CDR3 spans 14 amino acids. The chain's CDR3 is CASSLARTGGELFF. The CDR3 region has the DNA TGTGCCAGCAGCTTAGCCAGGACGGGCGGGGAGCTGTTTTTT.

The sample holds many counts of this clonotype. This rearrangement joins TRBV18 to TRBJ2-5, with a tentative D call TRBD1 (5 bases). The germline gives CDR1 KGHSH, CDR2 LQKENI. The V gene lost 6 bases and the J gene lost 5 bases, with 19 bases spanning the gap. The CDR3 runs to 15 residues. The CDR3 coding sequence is TGTGCCAGCTCCACGTACGCGGCCAGGGATGAGACCCAGTACTTC. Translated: CASSTYAARDETQYF.

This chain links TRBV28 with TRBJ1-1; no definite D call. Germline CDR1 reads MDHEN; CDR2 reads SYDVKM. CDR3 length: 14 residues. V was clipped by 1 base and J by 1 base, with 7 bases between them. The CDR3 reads CASSLSYGNTEAFF. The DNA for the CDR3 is TGTGCCAGCAGTTTATCTTACGGGAACACTGAAGCTTTCTTT.

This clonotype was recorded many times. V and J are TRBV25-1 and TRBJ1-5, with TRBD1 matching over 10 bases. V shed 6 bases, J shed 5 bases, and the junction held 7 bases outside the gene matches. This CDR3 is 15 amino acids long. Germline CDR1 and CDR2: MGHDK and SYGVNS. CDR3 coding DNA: TGTGCCAGCAGACGAGGGGGGACAGGGGATCAGCCCCAGCATTTT. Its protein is CASRRGGTGDQPQHF.

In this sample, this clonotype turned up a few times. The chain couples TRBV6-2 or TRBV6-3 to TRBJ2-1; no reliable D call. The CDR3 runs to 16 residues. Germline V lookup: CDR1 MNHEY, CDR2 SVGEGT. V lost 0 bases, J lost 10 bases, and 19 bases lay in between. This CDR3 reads CASSYSGLGWRLEQFF. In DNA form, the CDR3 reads TGTGCCAGCAGTTACTCGGGGTTGGGATGGCGGTTGGAGCAGTTCTTC.

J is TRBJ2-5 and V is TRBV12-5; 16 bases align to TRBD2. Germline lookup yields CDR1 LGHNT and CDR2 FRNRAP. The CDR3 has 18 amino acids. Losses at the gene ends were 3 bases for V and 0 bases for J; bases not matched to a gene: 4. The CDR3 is CASGFGTSGGGYQETQYF. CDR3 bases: TGTGCTAGTGGTTTCGGGACTAGCGGGGGGGGGTACCAAGAGACCCAGTACTTC.

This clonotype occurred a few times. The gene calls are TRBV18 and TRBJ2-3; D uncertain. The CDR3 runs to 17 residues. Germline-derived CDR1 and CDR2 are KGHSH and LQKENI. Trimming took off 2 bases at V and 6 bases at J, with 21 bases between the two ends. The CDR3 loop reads CASSPGLPPGPTDTQYF. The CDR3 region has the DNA TGTGCCAGCTCACCAGGTCTCCCGCCCGGCCCGACGGATACGCAGTATTTT.

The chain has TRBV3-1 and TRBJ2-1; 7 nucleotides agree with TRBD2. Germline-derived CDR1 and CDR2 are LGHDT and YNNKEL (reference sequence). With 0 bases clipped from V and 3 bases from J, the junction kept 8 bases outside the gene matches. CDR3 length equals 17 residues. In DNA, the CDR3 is TGTGCCAGCAGCCAAGAGCCATCTAGCGGACTCTACAATGAGCAGTTCTTC. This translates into CASSQEPSSGLYNEQFF.

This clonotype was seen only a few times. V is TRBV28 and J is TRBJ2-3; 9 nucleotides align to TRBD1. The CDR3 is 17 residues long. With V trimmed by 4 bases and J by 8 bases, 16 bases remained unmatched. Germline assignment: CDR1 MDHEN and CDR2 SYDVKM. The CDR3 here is CASSSQGQGLPGGTQYF. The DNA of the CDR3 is TGTGCCAGCAGTTCCCAGGGACAGGGTCTCCCGGGGGGTACGCAGTATTTT.

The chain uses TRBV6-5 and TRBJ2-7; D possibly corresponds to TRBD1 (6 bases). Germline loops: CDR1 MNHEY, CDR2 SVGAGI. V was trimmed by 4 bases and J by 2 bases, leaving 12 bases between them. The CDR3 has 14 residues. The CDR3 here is CASSSRDKAYEQYF. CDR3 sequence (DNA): TGTGCCAGCAGTTCCCGGGACAAAGCCTACGAGCAGTACTTC.

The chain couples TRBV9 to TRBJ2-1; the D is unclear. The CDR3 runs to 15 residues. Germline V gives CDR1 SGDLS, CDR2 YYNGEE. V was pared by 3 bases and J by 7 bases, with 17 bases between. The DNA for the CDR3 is TGTGCCAGCAGCGACCTTGGTATGTCCGGGAATGAGCAGTTCTTC. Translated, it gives CASSDLGMSGNEQFF.

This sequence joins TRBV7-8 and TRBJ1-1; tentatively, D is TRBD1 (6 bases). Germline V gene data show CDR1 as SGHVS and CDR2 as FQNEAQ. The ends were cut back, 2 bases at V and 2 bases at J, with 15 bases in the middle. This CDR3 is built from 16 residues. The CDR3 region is CASSLWGRGRNTEAFF. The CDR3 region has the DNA TGTGCCAGCAGCTTATGGGGCAGGGGAAGAAACACTGAAGCTTTCTTT.

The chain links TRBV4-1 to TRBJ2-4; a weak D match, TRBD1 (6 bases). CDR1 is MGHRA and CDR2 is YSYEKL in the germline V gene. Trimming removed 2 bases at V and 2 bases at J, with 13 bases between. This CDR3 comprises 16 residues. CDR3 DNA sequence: TGCGCCAGCAGCCAACTAGGACAGTTATCCAAAAACATTCAGTACTTC. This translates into CASSQLGQLSKNIQYF.

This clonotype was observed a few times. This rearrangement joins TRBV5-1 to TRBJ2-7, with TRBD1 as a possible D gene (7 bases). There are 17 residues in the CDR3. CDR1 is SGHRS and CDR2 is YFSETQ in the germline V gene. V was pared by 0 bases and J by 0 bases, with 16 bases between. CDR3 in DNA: TGCGCCAGCAGCTTGGTTCGACAGGGAGGAACCTCCTACGAGCAGTACTTC. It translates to CASSLVRQGGTSYEQYF.

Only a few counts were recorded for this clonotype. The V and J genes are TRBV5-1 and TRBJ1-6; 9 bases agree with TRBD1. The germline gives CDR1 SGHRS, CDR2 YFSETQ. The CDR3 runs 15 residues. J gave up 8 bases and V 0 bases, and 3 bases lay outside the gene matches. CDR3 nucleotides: TGCGCCAGCAGCTTGGGGACAGGGGTATATTCACCCCTCCACTTT. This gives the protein CASSLGTGVYSPLHF.

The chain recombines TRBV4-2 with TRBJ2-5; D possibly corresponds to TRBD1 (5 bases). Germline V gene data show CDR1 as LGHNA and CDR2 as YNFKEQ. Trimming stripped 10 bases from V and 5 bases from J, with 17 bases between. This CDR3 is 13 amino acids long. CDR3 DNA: TGTGCCATGGGCCCTGGCAGGGTTGAGACCCAGTACTTC. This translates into CAMGPGRVETQYF.

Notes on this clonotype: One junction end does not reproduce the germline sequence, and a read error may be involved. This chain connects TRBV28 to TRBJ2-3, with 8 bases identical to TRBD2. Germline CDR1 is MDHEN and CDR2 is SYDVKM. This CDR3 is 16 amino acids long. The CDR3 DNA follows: TGCGGCTGGGGGAGGCTAGCGGGTTATGGAACAGATACGCAGTATTTT. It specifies CGWGRLAGYGTDTQYF.

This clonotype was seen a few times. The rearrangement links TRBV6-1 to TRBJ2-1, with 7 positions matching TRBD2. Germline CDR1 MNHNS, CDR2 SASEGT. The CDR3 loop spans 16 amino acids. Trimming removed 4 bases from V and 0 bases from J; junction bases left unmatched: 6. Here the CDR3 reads CASSGDYRSSYNEQFF. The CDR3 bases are TGTGCCAGCAGTGGGGACTACAGAAGCTCCTACAATGAGCAGTTCTTC.

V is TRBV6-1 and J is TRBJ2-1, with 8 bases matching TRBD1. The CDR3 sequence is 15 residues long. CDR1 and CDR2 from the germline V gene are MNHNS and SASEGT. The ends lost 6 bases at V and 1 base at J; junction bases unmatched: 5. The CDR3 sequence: CASSNRGSSYNEQFF. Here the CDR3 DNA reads TGTGCCAGCAGCAACAGGGGGTCGTCCTACAATGAGCAGTTCTTC.